The rows below give T cell receptor beta chains drawn from one sample of a study of beta chain features in type 1 diabetes. Clones were sequenced by immunoSEQ multiplex PCR, and TCRdb holds only the in-frame ones, with some missing. This sample has approximately 170,000 clones; 7.5% to 9.5% occur once, and the top ten carry 2% to 2.5%. Sequencing was carried out using central memory CD4+ T cells from blood. These receptors all come from a woman in her late teens or twenties in good health. CDR3s include the opening cysteine and the closing phenylalanine or tryptophan. The order of the fields is J gene, clone size, V gene, D gene, CDR3 DNA, CDR3 protein. D genes are given only for firm matches. Rows give clone size only sometimes, using once, few, many, or a class for an expanded clone.

TRBJ1-2 | . | TRBV5-1 | . | TGCGCCAGCAGTTTGCAGGACATCGCCTCCTATGGCTACACCTTC | CASSLQDIASYGYTF
TRBJ2-7 | few | TRBV5-1 | TRBD2 | TGCGCCAGCAGCTTGGTAGCGGGAGACCACTACGAGCAGTACTTC | CASSLVAGDHYEQYF
TRBJ2-3 | . | TRBV4-2 | TRBD2 | TGTGCCAGCAGCCTAACTAGCGGGAGTTGGACAGATACGCAGTATTTT | CASSLTSGSWTDTQYF
TRBJ2-5 | few | TRBV7-2 | TRBD2 | TGTGCCAGCAGCTTAAGCGCCGGGACTAGCGGGGGGGGTGAGACCCAGTACTTC | CASSLSAGTSGGGETQYF
TRBJ2-7 | . | TRBV19 | . | TGTGCCAGTACTCGAGGGGGGGCCCACGAGCAGTACTTC | CASTRGGAHEQYF
TRBJ1-5 | . | TRBV27 | TRBD1 | TGTGCCAGCAGTCCAGGACAGGGAAATCAGCCCCAGCATTTT | CASSPGQGNQPQHF
TRBJ2-1 | . | TRBV4-2 | . | TGTGCCAGCAGCCTCCGGACCACTACTAGCTCCTACAATGAGCAGTTCTTC | CASSLRTTTSSYNEQFF
TRBJ1-4 | few | TRBV6-1 | . | TGTGCCAGCAGTGAATATAGTGCTGAAAAACTGTTTTTT | CASSEYSAEKLFF
TRBJ1-1 | . | TRBV7-2 | TRBD1 | TGTGCCAGCAGCTCAATAAGGACAGGGAGGAACACTGAAGCTTTCTTT | CASSSIRTGRNTEAFF
TRBJ1-3 | . | TRBV7-9 | . | TGTGCCAGCAGCCGCTGGACAGCCTGGGGCTCTGGAAACACCATATATTTT | CASSRWTAWGSGNTIYF
TRBJ1-6 | . | TRBV5-4 | . | TGTGCCAGCAGCTTGGAACAGGGTAATTCACCCCTCCACTTT | CASSLEQGNSPLHF
TRBJ2-1 | few | TRBV7-3 | . | TGTGCCAGCAGCTATGGGGGGTCGAGCTCCTACAATGAGCAGTTCTTC | CASSYGGSSSYNEQFF
TRBJ1-5 | . | TRBV7-2 | . | TGTGCCAGCAGCTTACAGGGCAATCAGCCCCAGCATTTT | CASSLQGNQPQHF
TRBJ2-3 | . | TRBV13 | TRBD2 | TGTGCCAGCAGCCCCCCGTCTTGGACTAGCGGGGGGGCAGGCACAGATACGCAGTATTTT | CASSPPSWTSGGAGTDTQYF
TRBJ1-2 | once | TRBV2 | TRBD1 | TGTGCCAGCAGTTCACAGGGGATAGAGGGCTACACCTTC | CASSSQGIEGYTF
TRBJ1-2 | few | TRBV7-9 | TRBD1 | TGTGCCAGCAGCAACAGGGGGCGCGATGGCAGCTACACCTTC | CASSNRGRDGSYTF
TRBJ2-2 | few | TRBV28 | . | TGTGCCAGCAGCATTAACACCGGGGAGCTGTTTTTT | CASSINTGELFF
TRBJ2-2 | once | TRBV18 | TRBD2 | TGTGCCAGCTCCCCCGGGGGGTTTCCGAACACCGGGGAGCTGTTTTTT | CASSPGGFPNTGELFF
TRBJ1-1 | . | TRBV7-6 | . | TGTGCCAGCAGCTTAGATCCAGGGAACACTGAAGCTTTCTTT | CASSLDPGNTEAFF
TRBJ1-1 | . | TRBV7-9 | . | TGTGCCAGCAGCGATCGGGGGAGGGTAGCTTTCTTT | CASSDRGRVAFF
TRBJ2-7 | . | TRBV7-2 | TRBD2 | TGTGCCAGCAGCTTAGAGGCTAGCGGGAGGGTTCCCTACGAGCAGTACTTC | CASSLEASGRVPYEQYF
TRBJ2-5 | . | TRBV30 | . | TGTGCCTGGAACCGGGTACAAGAGACCCAGTACTTC | CAWNRVQETQYF
TRBJ2-3 | few | TRBV11-2 | TRBD2 | TGTGCCAGCAGCTTAGGAGCGGGAGCAAGCCCAGATACGCAGTATTTT | CASSLGAGASPDTQYF
TRBJ2-7 | many | TRBV25-1 | TRBD2 | TGTGCCAGCAGCAGGACTAGCGGGAACGAGCAGTACTTC | CASSRTSGNEQYF
TRBJ2-2 | . | TRBV25-1 | TRBD1 | TGTGCCAGCAGATCGACAGGGCCCCACGGGGAGCTGTTTTTT | CASRSTGPHGELFF
TRBJ2-2 | . | TRBV7-9 | . | TGTGCCAGCAGCGTTACATTGAACACCGGGGAGCTGTTTTTT | CASSVTLNTGELFF
TRBJ1-2 | . | TRBV5-6 | TRBD1 | TGTGCCAGCAGCCATTTCTTTAGGACAGGGGGCTATGGCTACACCTTC | CASSHFFRTGGYGYTF
TRBJ1-3 | few | TRBV9 | TRBD1 | TGTGCCAGCAGCGTGACAGGGGGCTCTGGAAACACCATATATTTT | CASSVTGGSGNTIYF
TRBJ1-4 | few | TRBV28 | TRBD1 | TGTGCCAGCAGTACTAACAGGGGGCGGAAACTGTTTTTT | CASSTNRGRKLFF
TRBJ2-5 | . | TRBV7-9 | TRBD2 | TGTGCCAGCAGCTTAGGCGGGGGGCTCCAAGAGACCCAGTACTTC | CASSLGGGLQETQYF
TRBJ1-3 | . | TRBV18 | . | TGTGCCAGCTCACCCCGTTCGAGCTCTGGAAACACCATATATTTT | CASSPRSSSGNTIYF
TRBJ2-3 | . | TRBV7-2 | . | TGTGCCAGCAGCTTAGCGTACACAGATACGCAGTATTTT | CASSLAYTDTQYF